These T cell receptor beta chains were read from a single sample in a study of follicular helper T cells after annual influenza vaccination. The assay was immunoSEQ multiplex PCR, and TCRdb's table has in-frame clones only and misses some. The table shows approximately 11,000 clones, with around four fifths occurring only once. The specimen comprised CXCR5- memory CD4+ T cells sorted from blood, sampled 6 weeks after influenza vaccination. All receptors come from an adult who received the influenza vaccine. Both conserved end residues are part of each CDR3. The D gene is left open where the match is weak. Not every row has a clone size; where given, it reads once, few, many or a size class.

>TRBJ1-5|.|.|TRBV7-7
TGTGCTAGCAGCTTAGTCCCCCCGCGAGAGTATAGCAATCAGCCCCAGCATTTT
CASSLVPPREYSNQPQHF
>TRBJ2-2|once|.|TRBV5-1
TGCGCCAGCAGCTTCGGTCATAGGAACACCGGGGAGCTGTTTTTT
CASSFGHRNTGELFF
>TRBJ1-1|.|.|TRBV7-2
TGTGCCAGCAGACAGGGCCCTACGAACACTGAAGCTTTCTTT
CASRQGPTNTEAFF
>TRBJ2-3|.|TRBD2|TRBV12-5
TGTGCTAGTGGTAGCGGGAGGGCAGATACGCAGTATTTT
CASGSGRADTQYF
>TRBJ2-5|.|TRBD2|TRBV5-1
TGCGCCAGCATAACTAGCGGGGGGGCCGGAGAGACCCAGTACTTC
CASITSGGAGETQYF
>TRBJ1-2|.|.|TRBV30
TGTGCCTGGAGAGCCTCAAAGGGGCAGGGCAACCCTAACTATGGCTACACCTTC
CAWRASKGQGNPNYGYTF
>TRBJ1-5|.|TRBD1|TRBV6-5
TGTGCCAGCAGAGGACAGGGGGCTGGTAATCAGCCCCAGCATTTT
CASRGQGAGNQPQHF
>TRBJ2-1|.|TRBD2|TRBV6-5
TGTGCCAGCAGGTCCGGCGGGGGGTACAATGAGCAGTTCTTC
CASRSGGGYNEQFF
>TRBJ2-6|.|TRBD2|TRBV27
TGTGCCAGCAGTATCGCTCGGGGGGGCCCATTTTCGGGGGCCAACGTCCTGACTTTC
CASSIARGGPFSGANVLTF
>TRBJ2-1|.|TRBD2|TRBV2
TGTGCCAGCAGTGGGACTAGCGGGAGGAACGCTGAGCAGTTCTTC
CASSGTSGRNAEQFF
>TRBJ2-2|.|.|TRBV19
TGTGCCAGTAACGTGGACAGAAGGATCGGCGGGGAGCTGTTTTTT
CASNVDRRIGGELFF
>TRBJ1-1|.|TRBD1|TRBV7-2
TGTGCCAGCAGCTTAACAGGGGGGGGCCTCACTGAAGCTTTCTTT
CASSLTGGGLTEAFF